Described below is a single T cell receptor beta chain sequence and its context. Its target is unknown. The length of the CDR3 is 12 residues. The germline V gene encodes CDR1 LGHDT and CDR2 YNNKEL (reference sequence). V shed 1 base and J shed 6 bases, with 6 bases lying between them. The data were taken from a study of T-cell memory formation after mild COVID-19. TCRdb redid the calling of the 5' RACE reads with MiXCR, one entry per CDR3 protein. The sample includes roughly 300,000 distinct CDR3 sequences, around 8% of them seen just once. Overall study results and limits: Whether day 37 second-wave clones are SARS-CoV-2-specific was not confirmed.

The source of this sequence is a man younger than 35 who had mild COVID-19 (a few samples of this study predate the infection). Cell type and time point are not known. This chain uses TRBV3-1 with TRBJ1-1; TRBD1 is a possible D gene (5 bases). Sequencing was performed on PBMCs or a T cell subset sorted from them (not recorded which). This CDR3 reads CASSQGGAEAFF. Here the CDR3 DNA reads TGTGCCAGCAGCCAAGGGGGGGCTGAAGCTTTCTTT.